One T cell receptor beta chain is described in this entry. The data are from a study of OX40 agonist ivuxolimab in advanced cancers. Study details: An agonistic anti-OX40 (CD134) antibody, ivuxolimab, was used to treat the patients.

Patients were excluded for autoimmune disease history or systemic immunosuppression. The repertoire was sequenced with immunoSEQ multiplex PCR; TCRdb's copy has only in-frame clones and lacks some. The sample records 100,000 to 120,000 clones, roughly nine tenths being singletons. The CDR3 extends over 14 amino acids. The germline CDR1 and CDR2 sequences are SGDLS and YYNGEE. V was pared by 0 bases and J by 4 bases, with 10 bases between. This TCR was recovered from an adult with an advanced solid tumor such as melanoma, head and neck, liver or kidney cancer. The sequencing here drew on CD4+ or CD8+ T cells sorted from blood, taken in a trial of the OX40 agonist ivuxolimab. This sequence joins TRBV9 and TRBJ1-1; D is undetermined. Here the CDR3 reads CASSVALGSTEAFF. In DNA form, the CDR3 reads TGTGCCAGCAGCGTAGCTTTAGGGAGCACTGAAGCTTTCTTT. The full variable domain, in which reference TRBV9 and TRBJ1-1 provide the parts outside the CDR3, is DSGVTQTPKHLITATGQRVTLRCSPRSGDLSVYWYQQSLDQGLQFLIQYYNGEERAKGNILERFSAQQFPDLHSELNLSSLELGDSALYFCASSVALGSTEAFFGQGTRLTVV.